The 9 T cell receptor beta chains reported below all come from one sample, sequenced in a study of B cell selection in AIRE deficiency. Here immunoSEQ multiplex PCR was the method, and the copy in TCRdb shows in-frame clones only, minus some. The sample lists approximately 24,000 clones, roughly 95% occurring once. Sorting defined conventional CD4 T cells as CD4+CD127+. The specimen was CD4+CD127+ conventional T cells sorted from PBMCs. The receptors shown here come from a human donor in good health.

J is TRBJ2-4 and V is TRBV7-9; 9 nucleotides agree with TRBD2. This CDR3 spans 18 amino acids. Looked up from germline, CDR1 is SEHNR and CDR2 is FQNEAQ (reference sequence). V lost 5 bases to trimming and J lost 2 bases; unmatched junction nucleotides: 13. As DNA, the CDR3 is TGTGCCAGCAGCAGTGGTCCTATAGCGGGAGTGTCCAAAAACATTCAGTACTTC. Its translation is CASSSGPIAGVSKNIQYF.

The rearrangement links TRBV7-9 to TRBJ1-2; 9 bases map to TRBD1. The CDR3 length is 12 residues. J gave up 8 bases and V 5 bases, and 3 bases lay outside the gene matches. Germline CDR1 reads SEHNR; CDR2 reads FQNEAQ (reference sequence). The CDR3 region is CASSRDREGYTF. CDR3 DNA sequence: TGTGCCAGCAGCCGGGACAGGGAAGGCTACACCTTC.

The rearrangement uses TRBV19 and TRBJ2-7; D is uncertain. V lost 6 bases to trimming and J lost 3 bases, with 18 bases between them. This CDR3 has 15 residues. Germline V gene lookup returns CDR1 LNHDA and CDR2 SQIVND (reference sequence). CDR3 region: CASSEVAQLNYEQYF. CDR3 nucleotides: TGTGCCAGTAGCGAGGTGGCTCAGCTAAACTACGAGCAGTACTTC.

The chain carries TRBV6-1 and TRBJ1-1, with D tentatively TRBD1 (6 bases). Germline-derived CDR1 and CDR2 are MNHNS and SASEGT. V dropped 7 bases and J dropped 3 bases, with 12 bases sitting between them. The CDR3 length is 13 residues. This CDR3 reads CASIEGGDTEAFF. The CDR3 DNA reads as TGTGCCAGCATCGAAGGGGGAGACACTGAAGCTTTCTTT.

The rearrangement uses TRBV29-1 and TRBJ1-3; no clear D gene. Trimming left V 0 bases short and J 4 bases short, with 13 bases between. Germline V lookup: CDR1 SQVTM, CDR2 ANQGSEA. The CDR3 length is 15 residues. The CDR3: CSVEDPGRSGNTIYF. The DNA of the CDR3 is TGCAGCGTTGAAGATCCTGGAAGGTCAGGAAACACCATATATTTT.

This chain uses TRBV19 with TRBJ2-7; D is possibly TRBD1 (5 bases). This CDR3 has 16 residues. The germline V gene encodes CDR1 LNHDA and CDR2 SQIVND (reference sequence). Between the trimmed V and J ends, which lost 1 base and 2 bases, there was a span of 15 bases. The CDR3 reads CASSIAARVNPYEQYF. The CDR3 nucleotides are TGTGCCAGTAGTATAGCGGCCAGGGTGAACCCCTACGAGCAGTACTTC.

The rearrangement links TRBV5-1 to TRBJ2-1, with 9 bases that match TRBD2. CDR1 is SGHRS and CDR2 is YFSETQ in the germline V gene. Trimming took 7 bases from V and 4 from J; bases not matched to a gene: 9. The CDR3 runs 15 residues. The CDR3 DNA sequence: TGCGCCAGCGGGCGAGCGGGGGGAGGGTACAATGAGCAGTTCTTC. Its protein product is CASGRAGGGYNEQFF. The variable domain in full, completed from reference TRBV5-1 and TRBJ2-1, reads KAGVTQTPRYLIKTRGQQVTLSCSPISGHRSVSWYQQTPGQGLQFLFEYFSETQRNKGNFPGRFSGRQFSNSRSEMNVSTLELGDSALYLCASGRAGGGYNEQFFGPGTRLTVL.

The CDR3, as DNA: TGCGCCAGCTCAGGCTCCTATAATTCACCCCTCCACTTT. Protein: CASSGSYNSPLHF. This rearrangement joins TRBV5-1 to TRBJ1-6; D is uncertain. Trimming shortened V by 7 bases and J by 0 bases, and 5 bases separated the two germline ends. Germline V gene data show CDR1 as SGHRS and CDR2 as YFSETQ. The CDR3 is made up of 13 amino acids.

The rearrangement joins TRBV18 to TRBJ2-1, with 8 bases matching TRBD1. J gave up 7 bases and V 3 bases, and 8 bases lay outside the gene matches. This CDR3 is built from 15 residues. The germline CDR1 and CDR2 sequences are KGHSH and LQKENI. The CDR3 coding sequence is TGTGCCAGCTCACCTATGACAGGGGCGCAGAATGAGCAGTTCTTC. This sequence encodes CASSPMTGAQNEQFF. Full variable domain (missing parts from reference TRBV18 and TRBJ2-1): NAGVMQNPRHLVRRRGQEARLRCSPMKGHSHVYWYRQLPEEGLKFMVYLQKENIIDESGMPKERFSAEFPKEGPSILRIQQVVRGDSAAYFCASSPMTGAQNEQFFGPGTRLTVL.